This paragraph reports one TCR beta chain. Other DNA sequences from this sample encode an identical CDR3 as well. Original analysis: Amplified reference gene primers provided the basis for estimating nucleated cell counts. Assay: immunoSEQ multiplex PCR; the TCRdb copy retains only in-frame clones and omits some. The V and J calls and clone size are taken from that table; D and trimming were inferred from the DNA. The data hold around 380,000 clones, with more than 75% observed a single time. The CDR3 extends over 14 amino acids. V gave up 4 bases and J gave up 4 bases; unmatched junction bases: 6. Germline V gives CDR1 SGHRS, CDR2 YFSETQ. The sample comes from a study of blood T cell repertoires in COVID-19. Overall study context: Donors in the United States, Italy and Spain gave samples during acute or convalescent COVID-19.

Sequenced input: peripheral blood. This chain joins TRBV5-1 and TRBJ2-7, with TRBD1 matching 9 bases. This TCR came from a human donor with acute or convalescent COVID-19. The donor label of this sample is uncertain. The CDR3 protein is CASSPGTGIYEQYF. Written as DNA, the CDR3 is TGCGCCAGCAGCCCCGGGACAGGGATATACGAGCAGTACTTC.